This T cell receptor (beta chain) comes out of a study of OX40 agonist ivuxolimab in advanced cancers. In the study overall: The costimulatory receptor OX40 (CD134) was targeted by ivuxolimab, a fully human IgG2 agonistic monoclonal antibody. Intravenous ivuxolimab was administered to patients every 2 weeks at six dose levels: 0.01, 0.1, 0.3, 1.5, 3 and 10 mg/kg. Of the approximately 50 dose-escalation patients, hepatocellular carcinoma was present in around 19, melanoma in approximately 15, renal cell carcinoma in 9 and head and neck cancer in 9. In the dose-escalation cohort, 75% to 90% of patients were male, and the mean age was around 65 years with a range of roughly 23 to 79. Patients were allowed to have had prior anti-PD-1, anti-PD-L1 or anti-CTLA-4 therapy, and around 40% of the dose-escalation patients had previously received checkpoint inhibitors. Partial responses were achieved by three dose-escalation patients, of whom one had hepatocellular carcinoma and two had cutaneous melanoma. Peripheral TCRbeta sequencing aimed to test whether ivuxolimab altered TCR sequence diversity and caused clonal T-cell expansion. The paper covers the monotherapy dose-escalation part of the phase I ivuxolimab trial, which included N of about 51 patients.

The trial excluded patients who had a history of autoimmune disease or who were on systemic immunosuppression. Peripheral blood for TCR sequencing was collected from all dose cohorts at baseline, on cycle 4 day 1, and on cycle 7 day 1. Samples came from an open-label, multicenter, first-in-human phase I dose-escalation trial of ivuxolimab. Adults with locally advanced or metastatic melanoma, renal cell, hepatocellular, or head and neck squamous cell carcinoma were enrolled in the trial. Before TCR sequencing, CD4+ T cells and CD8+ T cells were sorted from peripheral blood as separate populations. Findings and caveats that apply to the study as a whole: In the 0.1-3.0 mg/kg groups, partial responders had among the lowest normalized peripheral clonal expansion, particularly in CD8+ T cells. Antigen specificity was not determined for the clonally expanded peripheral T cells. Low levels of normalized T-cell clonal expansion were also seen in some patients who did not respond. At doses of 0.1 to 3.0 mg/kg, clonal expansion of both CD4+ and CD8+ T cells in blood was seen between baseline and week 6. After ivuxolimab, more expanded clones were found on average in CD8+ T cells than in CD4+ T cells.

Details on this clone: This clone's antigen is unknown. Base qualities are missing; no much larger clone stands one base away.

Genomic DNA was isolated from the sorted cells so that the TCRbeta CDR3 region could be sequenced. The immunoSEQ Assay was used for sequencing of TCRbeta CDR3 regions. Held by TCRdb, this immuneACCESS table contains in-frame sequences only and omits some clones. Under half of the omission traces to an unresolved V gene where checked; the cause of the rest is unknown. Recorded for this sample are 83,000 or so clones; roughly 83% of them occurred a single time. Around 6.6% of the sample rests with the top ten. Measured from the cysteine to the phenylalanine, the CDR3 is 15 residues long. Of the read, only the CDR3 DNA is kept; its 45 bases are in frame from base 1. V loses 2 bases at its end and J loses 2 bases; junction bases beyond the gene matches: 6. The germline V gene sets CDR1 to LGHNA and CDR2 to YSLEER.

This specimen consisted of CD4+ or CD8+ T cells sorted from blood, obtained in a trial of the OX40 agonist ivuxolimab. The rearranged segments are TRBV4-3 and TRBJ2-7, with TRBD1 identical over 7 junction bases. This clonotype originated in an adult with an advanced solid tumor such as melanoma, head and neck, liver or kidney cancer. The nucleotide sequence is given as TGCGCCAGCAGCCAACAAAGGACAGGAACCTACGAGCAGTACTTC. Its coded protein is CASSQQRTGTYEQYF.